These 5 T cell receptor beta chains share one sample of origin, sequenced in a study of blood T cell repertoires in COVID-19. This table comes from immunoSEQ multiplex PCR, and its TCRdb copy is limited to in-frame clones, with some not included. Of 230,000 or so clones listed, about 83% are singletons. The sample taken for sequencing was peripheral blood. These receptor sequences come from a man aged 40-55 years with active or convalescent COVID-19.

This clone was found a few times. V and J are TRBV6-5 and TRBJ2-3; TRBD2 is a possible D gene (6 bases). V was shortened by 8 bases and J by 4 bases, with 16 bases between the two germline ends. This CDR3 spans 14 amino acids. Germline CDR1 is MNHEY and CDR2 is SVGAGI. In DNA, the CDR3 is TGTGCCAGCGTCCGGGACTCGCCCCCAGATACGCAGTATTTT. This gives the protein CASVRDSPPDTQYF.

This chain connects TRBV11-3 to TRBJ1-2; 8 positions agree with TRBD1. V was pared by 4 bases and J by 4 bases, with 14 bases of the junction left unmatched. There are 17 residues in the CDR3. Looked up from germline, CDR1 is SGHNT and CDR2 is YENEEA. CDR3 region: CASSSNAGTGSLYGYTF. The CDR3 bases are TGTGCCAGCAGCTCGAACGCAGGGACAGGCAGTCTCTATGGCTACACCTTC.

The V gene is TRBV29-1, the J gene TRBJ2-3; the D gene is possibly TRBD1 (6 bases). Trimming stripped 6 bases from V and 1 base from J, with 20 bases between. CDR1 and CDR2 (germline): SQVTM, ANQGSEA. The CDR3 length is 16 residues. The CDR3 DNA follows: TGCAGCGTCGCTGTACAACAGGGAGATGGCACAGATACGCAGTATTTT. This encodes CSVAVQQGDGTDTQYF.

The J gene is TRBJ1-3, the V gene TRBV3-1 (or the pseudogene TRBV3-2), with 7 bases that match TRBD1. The ends lost 5 bases at V and 2 bases at J; junction bases unmatched: 9. This CDR3 is 16 amino acids long. CDR1 and CDR2 from the germline V gene are LGHDT and YNNKEL (reference sequence). The CDR3 region has the DNA TGTGCCAGCAGCTCACGACAGGGAAGGGCTGGAAACACCATATATTTT. It is translated as CASSSRQGRAGNTIYF.

The chain joins TRBV7-2 to TRBJ2-7, with D maybe TRBD2 (6 bases). This CDR3 contains 14 residues. V lost 3 bases and J lost 1, with 10 bases in between. Germline CDR1 reads SGHTA; CDR2 reads FQGNSA. DNA for the CDR3: TGTGCCAGCAGCTTCGGGAGTGGATCCTACGAGCAGTACTTC. Its protein is CASSFGSGSYEQYF.